This record looks at one TCR beta chain sequence and its context. Libraries were prepared by immunoSEQ multiplex PCR; TCRdb keeps only in-frame clonotypes and omits some of them. The table has some 300,000 clones, 85% seen once; the top ten hold around 4.1%. This record comes from a study of blood T cell repertoires in COVID-19. The CDR3 contains 18 residues. Germline V gene lookup returns CDR1 LNHDA and CDR2 SQIVND (reference sequence). Trimming cost V 1 base and J 0 bases; bases outside gene matches: 5. Sequencing was done on a sample of peripheral blood. The source of this sequence is a woman in her forties or fifties with active or convalescent COVID-19. The rearrangement joins TRBV19 to TRBJ2-6; TRBD1 agrees at 8 bases. In nucleotides, the CDR3 is TGTGCCAGTAGTATAGTCCACAGGGGGGCCTCTGGGGCCAACGTCCTGACTTTC. As protein: CASSIVHRGASGANVLTF.